A selection of T cell receptor beta chains follows, all from one sample in a study of T cell responses to AZD1222 COVID-19 vaccine. Profiling relied on immunoSEQ multiplex PCR, and the TCRdb table lists in-frame clones only, not all of them. The sample yields about 150,000 clones, approximately 89% seen once. The material was peripheral blood, obtained on day 0 of AZD1222 vaccination. The receptor set was obtained from an adult in good health. CDR3s include the opening cysteine and the closing phenylalanine or tryptophan.

v_gene,j_gene,CDR3aa
TRBV28,TRBJ1-6,CASLSLVNSPLHF
TRBV18,TRBJ1-2,CASSPGTGERDGYTF
TRBV6-1,TRBJ1-6,CASSETPFSLHF
TRBV19,TRBJ2-1,CASFLGQGAKQFF
TRBV6-2/TRBV6-3,TRBJ1-1,CASSHGGEAFF
TRBV3-1/TRBV3-2,TRBJ1-4,CASRITGNEKLFF
TRBV6-5,TRBJ1-2,CATSYATGGRGGYTF
TRBV19,TRBJ2-7,CASSKQTRLVGEQYF
TRBV6-6,TRBJ2-7,CASSYGASGYEQYF
TRBV9,TRBJ1-2,CASSASPGGNRRGGYTF
TRBV7-3,TRBJ2-1,CASSLTSEGHEQFF
TRBV7-2,TRBJ1-2,CASSLDSNYGYTF
TRBV5-6,TRBJ2-7,CASRHTRDSYEQYF
TRBV7-2,TRBJ1-5,CASSLGWASNQPQHF
TRBV24-1,TRBJ1-2,CATSDEDGGGYTF